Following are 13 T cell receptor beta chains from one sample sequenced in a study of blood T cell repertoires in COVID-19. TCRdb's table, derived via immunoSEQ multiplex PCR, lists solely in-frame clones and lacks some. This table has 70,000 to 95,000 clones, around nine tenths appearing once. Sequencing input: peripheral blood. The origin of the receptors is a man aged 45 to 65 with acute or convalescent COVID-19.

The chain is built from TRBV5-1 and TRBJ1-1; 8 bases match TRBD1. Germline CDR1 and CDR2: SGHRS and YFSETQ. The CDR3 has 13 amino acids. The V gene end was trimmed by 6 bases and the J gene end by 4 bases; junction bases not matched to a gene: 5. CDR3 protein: CASIPTGGTEAFF. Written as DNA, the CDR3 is TGCGCCAGCATCCCTACAGGGGGCACTGAAGCTTTCTTT.

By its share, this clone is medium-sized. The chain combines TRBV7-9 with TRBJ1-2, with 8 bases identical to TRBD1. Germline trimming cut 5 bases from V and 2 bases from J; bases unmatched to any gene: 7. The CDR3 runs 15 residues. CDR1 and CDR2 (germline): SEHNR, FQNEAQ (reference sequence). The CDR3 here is CASSVRQGRNYGYTF. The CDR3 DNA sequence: TGTGCCAGCAGCGTTCGACAGGGGAGGAACTATGGCTACACCTTC.

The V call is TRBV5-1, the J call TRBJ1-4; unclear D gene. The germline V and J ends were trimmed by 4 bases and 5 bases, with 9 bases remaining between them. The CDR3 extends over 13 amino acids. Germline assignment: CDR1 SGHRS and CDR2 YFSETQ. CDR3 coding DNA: TGCGCCAGCAGCCGTAGCGAGAATGAAAAACTGTTTTTT. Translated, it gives CASSRSENEKLFF.

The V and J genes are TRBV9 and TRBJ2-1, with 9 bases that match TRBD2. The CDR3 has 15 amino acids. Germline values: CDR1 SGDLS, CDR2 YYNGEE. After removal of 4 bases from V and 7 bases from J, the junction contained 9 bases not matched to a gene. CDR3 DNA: TGTGCCAGCAGCTTAAGTGGGACTAGCTCAAATGAGCAGTTCTTC. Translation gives CASSLSGTSSNEQFF.

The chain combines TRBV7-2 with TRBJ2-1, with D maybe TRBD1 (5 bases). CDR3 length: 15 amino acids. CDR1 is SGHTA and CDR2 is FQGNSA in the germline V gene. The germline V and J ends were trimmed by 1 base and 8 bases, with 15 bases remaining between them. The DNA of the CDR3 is TGTGCCAGCAGCTTAGAGGGGCAGGGTTTGTATGAGCAGTTCTTC. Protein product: CASSLEGQGLYEQFF. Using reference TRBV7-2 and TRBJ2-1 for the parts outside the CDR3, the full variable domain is GAGVSQSPSNKVTEKGKDVELRCDPISGHTALYWYRQSLGQGLEFLIYFQGNSAPDKSGLPSDRFSAERTGGSVSTLTIQRTQQEDSAVYLCASSLEGQGLYEQFFGPGTRLTVL.

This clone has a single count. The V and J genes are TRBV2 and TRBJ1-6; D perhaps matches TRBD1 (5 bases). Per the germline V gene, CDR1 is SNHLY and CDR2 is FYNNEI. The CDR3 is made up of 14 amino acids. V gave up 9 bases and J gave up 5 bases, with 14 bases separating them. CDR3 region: CASQWGRDNSPLHF. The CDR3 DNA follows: TGTGCCAGTCAGTGGGGGAGGGATAATTCACCCCTCCACTTT. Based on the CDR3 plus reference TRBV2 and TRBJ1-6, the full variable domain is EPEVTQTPSHQVTQMGQEVILRCVPISNHLYFYWYRQILGQKVEFLVSFYNNEISEKSEIFDDQFSVERPDGSNFTLKIRSTKLEDSAMYFCASQWGRDNSPLHFGNGTRLTVT.

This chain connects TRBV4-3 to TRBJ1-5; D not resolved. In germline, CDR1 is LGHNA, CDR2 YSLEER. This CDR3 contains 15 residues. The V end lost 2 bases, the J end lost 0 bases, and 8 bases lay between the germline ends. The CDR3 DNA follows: TGCGCCAGCAGCCAATCTACTTATAGCAATCAGCCCCAGCATTTT. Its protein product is CASSQSTYSNQPQHF.

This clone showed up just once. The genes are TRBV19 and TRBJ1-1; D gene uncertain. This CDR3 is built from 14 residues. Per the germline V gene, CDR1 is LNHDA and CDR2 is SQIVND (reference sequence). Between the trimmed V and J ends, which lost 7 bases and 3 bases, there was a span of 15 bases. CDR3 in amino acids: CASKERVGDTEAFF. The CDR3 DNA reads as TGTGCCAGTAAGGAGAGAGTCGGGGACACTGAAGCTTTCTTT.

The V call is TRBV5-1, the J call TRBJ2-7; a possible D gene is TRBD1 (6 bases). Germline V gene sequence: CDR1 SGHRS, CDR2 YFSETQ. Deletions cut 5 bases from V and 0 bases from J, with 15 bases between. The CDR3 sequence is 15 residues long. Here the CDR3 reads CASRLATGSSYEQYF. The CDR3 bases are TGCGCCAGCAGATTAGCTACAGGGAGCTCCTACGAGCAGTACTTC.

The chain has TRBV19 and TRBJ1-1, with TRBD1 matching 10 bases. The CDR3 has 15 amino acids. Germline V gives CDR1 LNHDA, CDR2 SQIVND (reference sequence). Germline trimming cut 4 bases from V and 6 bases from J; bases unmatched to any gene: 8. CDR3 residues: CASSTPGTGVPEAFF. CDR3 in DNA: TGTGCCAGTAGTACCCCCGGGACAGGGGTCCCTGAAGCTTTCTTT. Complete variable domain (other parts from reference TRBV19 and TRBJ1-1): DGGITQSPKYLFRKEGQNVTLSCEQNLNHDAMYWYRQDPGQGLRLIYYSQIVNDFQKGDIAEGYSVSREKKESFPLTVTSAQKNPTAFYLCASSTPGTGVPEAFFGQGTRLTVV.

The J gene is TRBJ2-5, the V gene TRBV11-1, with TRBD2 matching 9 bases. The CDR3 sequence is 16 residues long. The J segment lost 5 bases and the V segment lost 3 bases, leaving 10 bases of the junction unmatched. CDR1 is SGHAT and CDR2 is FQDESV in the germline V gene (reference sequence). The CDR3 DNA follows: TGTGCCAGCAGCTTTAGGACGGCGGGAGGGGAGGAGACCCAGTACTTC. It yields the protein CASSFRTAGGEETQYF. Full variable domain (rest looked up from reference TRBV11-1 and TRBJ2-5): EAEVAQSPRYKITEKSQAVAFWCDPISGHATLYWYRQILGQGPELLVQFQDESVVDDSQLPKDRFSAERLKGVDSTLKIQPAELGDSAMYLCASSFRTAGGEETQYFGPGTRLLVL.

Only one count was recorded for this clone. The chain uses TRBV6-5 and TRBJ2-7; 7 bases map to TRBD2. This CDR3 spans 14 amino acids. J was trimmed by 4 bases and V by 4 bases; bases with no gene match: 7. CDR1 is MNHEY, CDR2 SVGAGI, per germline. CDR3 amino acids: CASSSTSAGYEQYF. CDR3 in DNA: TGTGCCAGCAGTTCTACTAGCGCGGGTTACGAGCAGTACTTC.

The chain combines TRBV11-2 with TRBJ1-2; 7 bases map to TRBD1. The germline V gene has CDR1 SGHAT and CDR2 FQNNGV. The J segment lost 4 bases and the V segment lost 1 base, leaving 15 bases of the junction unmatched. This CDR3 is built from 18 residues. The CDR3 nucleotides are TGTGCCAGCAGCTTAGTTAGGGGGCAGGGGCTCGCGGCCTATGGCTACACCTTC. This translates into CASSLVRGQGLAAYGYTF.